These 5 T cell receptor beta chains originate from one sample sequenced in a study of post-analysis software for immune sequencing data. Broader study findings: Compared with controls, patients had more of about 5 TRBV segments, including TRBV5-6, TRBV5-1 and TRBV20-1.

Antigens for these TCRs are unknown. Researchers reported that TCR beta cDNA libraries carried unique molecular identifiers. TCRdb ran MiXCR on the PCR reads and lists one entry per CDR3 protein. The sample carries roughly 870,000 distinct CDR3 sequences, 53% recorded once. The specimen sequenced was blood. These receptors came from a girl aged 5 to 17 with multiple sclerosis.

In its sample, this clonotype was seen a few times. V gene TRBV7-9 combines with J gene TRBJ1-5, with D tentatively TRBD1 (5 bases). V was pared by 4 bases and J by 2 bases, with 12 bases between. The CDR3 length is 15 residues. Germline CDR1 reads SEHNR; CDR2 reads FQNEAQ (reference sequence). The CDR3 DNA is TGTGCCAGCAGCTCTGGAGGGGACGGCAATCAGCCCCAGCATTTT. This gives the protein CASSSGGDGNQPQHF.

This clonotype was seen a handful of times. The V and J genes are TRBV7-6 and TRBJ2-6, with D tentatively TRBD1 or TRBD2 (5 bases each). Germline V gene sequence: CDR1 SGHVS, CDR2 FNYEAQ. This CDR3 spans 19 amino acids. V dropped 3 bases and J dropped 4 bases, with 22 bases sitting between them. CDR3 in DNA: TGTGCCAGCAGCTTGGGGGTCGGAGATCTTAACGCCGGGGCCAACGTCCTGACTTTC. Translating gives CASSLGVGDLNAGANVLTF.

This CDR3 is CASSYSRVETQYF. CDR3 nucleotides: TGTGCCAGCAGTTACTCCAGGGTAGAGACCCAGTACTTC. The J gene is TRBJ2-5, the V gene TRBV6-2 or TRBV6-3; D perhaps matches TRBD1 (5 bases). The CDR3 is 13 residues long. V gave up 0 bases and J gave up 4 bases, with 6 bases separating them. The germline V gene encodes CDR1 MNHEY and CDR2 SVGEGT.

This clonotype has more than one count but fewer than ten. The V and J genes are TRBV20-1 and TRBJ2-1, with TRBD1 as a possible D gene (5 bases). This CDR3 has 13 residues. Germline loops: CDR1 DFQATT, CDR2 SNEGSKA (reference sequence). V lost 4 bases and J lost 1, with 8 bases in between. The CDR3 sequence is CSATRQSYNEQFF. The CDR3 nucleotides read TGCAGTGCTACCCGACAGTCCTACAATGAGCAGTTCTTC.

V and J are TRBV6-5 and TRBJ2-7; TRBD2 matches 7 bases. Germline V gives CDR1 MNHEY, CDR2 SVGAGI. The CDR3 has 15 amino acids. Trimming cost V 4 bases and J 2 bases; bases outside gene matches: 8. CDR3 loop: CASSWSASGTYEQYF. CDR3 in DNA: TGTGCCAGCAGTTGGTCGGCTAGCGGAACCTACGAGCAGTACTTC.